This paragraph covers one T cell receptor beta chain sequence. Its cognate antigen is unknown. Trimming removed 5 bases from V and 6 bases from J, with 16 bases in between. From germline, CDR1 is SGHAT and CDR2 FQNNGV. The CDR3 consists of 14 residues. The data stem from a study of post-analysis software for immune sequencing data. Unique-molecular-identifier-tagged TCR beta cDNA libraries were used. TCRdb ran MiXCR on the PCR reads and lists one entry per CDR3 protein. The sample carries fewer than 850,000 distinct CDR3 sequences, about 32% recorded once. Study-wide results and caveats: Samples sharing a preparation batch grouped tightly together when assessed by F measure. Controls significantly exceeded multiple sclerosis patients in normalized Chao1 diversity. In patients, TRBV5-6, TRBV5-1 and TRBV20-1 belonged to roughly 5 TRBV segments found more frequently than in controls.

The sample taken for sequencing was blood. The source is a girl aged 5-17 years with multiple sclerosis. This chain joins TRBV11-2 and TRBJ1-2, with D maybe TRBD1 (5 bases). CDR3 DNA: TGTGCCAGCAGCGCCAGGGTAGCGGTTCATGGCTACACCTTC. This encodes CASSARVAVHGYTF.